The sequence of this T cell receptor (beta chain) was determined in a study of cytomegalovirus exposure and HLA in healthy donors. Study-wide findings and caveats: Roughly even sequencing depth across donors was the assumption behind the presence/absence analyses. Later on, a genetic analysis was performed. It linked a missense variant in DCLRE1C with V- and J-gene trimming of TCR beta. When a later analysis compared HLA-associated TCR beta chains with equally common others, the HLA-associated chains turned out to be more clonally expanded and to have lower generation probabilities.

V was pared by 5 bases and J by 8 bases, with 8 bases of the junction left unmatched. This CDR3 has 14 amino acids. Germline-derived CDR1 and CDR2 are MDHEN and SYDVKM. The PCR used 60 Vbeta and 13 Jbeta primers. Only in-frame clones appear in the TCRdb table, and some are missing; sequencing was by immunoSEQ multiplex PCR. The table lists about 130,000 clones, 65% to 70% of them singletons. Healthy donors of bone marrow made up the group. On this clone: Its target is unknown.

The V and J genes are TRBV28 and TRBJ2-1; TRBD2 matches 8 bases. The sample comprised PBMCs. This TCR was sampled from a human donor in good health. CDR3 sequence: CASSPGLGFDEQFF. The DNA of the CDR3 is TGTGCCAGCAGTCCGGGACTAGGATTCGATGAGCAGTTCTTC.